The source of this T cell receptor (beta chain) is a study of vaccination effects on CD4 cells after COVID-19. Study background: Post-vaccine draws lagged the second dose by a median of 72 days.

Study-wide findings and caveats: Healthy vaccinees had only 1 of 255 vaccine-induced clones cross-react with common cold coronaviruses. Small numbers of convalescent patients limited the study. It also lacked early post-infection timepoints.

The data were produced by immunoSEQ multiplex PCR, yet TCRdb's version contains in-frame clones alone and is incomplete. The data contain around 32,000 clones, approximately 75% of them seen just once; the ten biggest clones take up 12%. With respect to this clone: Its antigen is not known.

ViraFEST assay sequencing came after antigen-specific CD4+ T cells were expanded with viral peptide pools. Having been cultured for 9 to 11 days, the cells underwent CD4+ T cell isolation. Every participant took two doses of the BNT162b2 or mRNA-1273 vaccine. Sequenced material: CD4+ T cells from PBMCs cultured with HCoV-229E spike peptides, taken after COVID-19 vaccination. The receptor was derived from a human donor who received a COVID-19 vaccine.

The CDR3 sequence is CASSSVFDEQYF. For the CDR3, the DNA is TGTGCCAGCAGTTCGGTGTTTGACGAGCAGTACTTC. V is TRBV6-5 and J is TRBJ2-7, with D unclear. V shed 4 bases and J shed 5 bases, with 9 bases lying between them. CDR3 length: 12 residues. The germline V gene encodes CDR1 MNHEY and CDR2 SVGAGI.